This T cell receptor beta chain was retrieved from a study of blood T cell repertoires in COVID-19. In the study's own analysis: For nucleated cells, counts were estimated from reference gene primer amplification. Clones were sequenced by immunoSEQ multiplex PCR, and TCRdb holds only the in-frame ones, with some missing. For V, J and clone size, that table is used; D and trimming come from the DNA. Here the sample spans some 300,000 clones, approximately 91% being singletons. Donors were grouped by their self-reported clinical history. Cohort 3 donors were reported recovered after two negative PCRs, clearance, or symptom resolution. The CDR3 has 17 amino acids. V lost 0 bases, J lost 2 bases, and 6 bases stayed unmatched. CDR1 is MNHEY and CDR2 is SVGEGT in the germline V gene.

The sample taken for sequencing was PBMCs or T cells enriched from blood (not recorded which). V usage is TRBV6-2 or TRBV6-3 and J usage is TRBJ2-1; 8 bases map to TRBD1. The receptor was isolated from a young woman who had recovered from COVID-19. In DNA, the CDR3 is TGTGCCAGCAGTTACTCTCCGAGGACAGGGACCTACAATGAGCAGTTCTTC. Translated, it gives CASSYSPRTGTYNEQFF.